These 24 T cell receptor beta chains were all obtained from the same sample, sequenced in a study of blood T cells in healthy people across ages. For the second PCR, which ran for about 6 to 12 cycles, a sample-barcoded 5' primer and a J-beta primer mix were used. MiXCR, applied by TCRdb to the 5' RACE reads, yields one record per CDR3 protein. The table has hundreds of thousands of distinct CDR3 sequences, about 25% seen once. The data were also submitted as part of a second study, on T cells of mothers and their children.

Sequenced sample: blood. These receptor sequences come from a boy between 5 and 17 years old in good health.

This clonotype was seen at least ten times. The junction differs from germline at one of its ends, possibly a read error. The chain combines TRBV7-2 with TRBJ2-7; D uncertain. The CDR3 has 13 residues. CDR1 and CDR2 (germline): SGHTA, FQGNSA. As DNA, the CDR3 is TGTGCTAGCAGCCTAGGTTCAGCCTACGAGCAGTACTTC. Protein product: CASSLGSAYEQYF.

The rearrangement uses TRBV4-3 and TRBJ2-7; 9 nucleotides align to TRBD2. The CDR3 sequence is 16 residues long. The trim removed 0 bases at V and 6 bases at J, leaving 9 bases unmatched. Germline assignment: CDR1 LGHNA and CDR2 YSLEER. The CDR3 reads CASSQDRAGLAGEQYF. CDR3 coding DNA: TGCGCCAGCAGCCAAGATCGAGCGGGACTAGCAGGCGAGCAGTACTTC.

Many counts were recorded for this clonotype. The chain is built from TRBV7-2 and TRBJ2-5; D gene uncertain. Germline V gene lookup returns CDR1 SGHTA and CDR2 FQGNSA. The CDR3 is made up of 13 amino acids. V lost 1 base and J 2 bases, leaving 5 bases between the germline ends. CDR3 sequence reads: CASSLVRQETQYF. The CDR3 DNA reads TGTGCCAGCAGCTTAGTCAGACAAGAGACCCAGTACTTC.

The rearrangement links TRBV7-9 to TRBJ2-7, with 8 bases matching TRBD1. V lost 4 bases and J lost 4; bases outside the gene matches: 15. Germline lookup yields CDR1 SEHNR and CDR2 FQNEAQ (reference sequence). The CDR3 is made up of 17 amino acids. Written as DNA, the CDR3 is TGTGCCAGCAGCTCTGCGCGTGGAGGCAGGGGGCTTTACGAGCAGTACTTC. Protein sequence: CASSSARGGRGLYEQYF.

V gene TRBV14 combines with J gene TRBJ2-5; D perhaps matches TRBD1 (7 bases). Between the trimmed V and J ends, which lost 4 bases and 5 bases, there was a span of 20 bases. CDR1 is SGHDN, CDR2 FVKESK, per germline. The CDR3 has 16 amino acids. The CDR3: CASSPSLDRDWETQYF. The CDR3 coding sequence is TGTGCCAGCAGCCCATCCCTAGACAGGGACTGGGAGACCCAGTACTTC.

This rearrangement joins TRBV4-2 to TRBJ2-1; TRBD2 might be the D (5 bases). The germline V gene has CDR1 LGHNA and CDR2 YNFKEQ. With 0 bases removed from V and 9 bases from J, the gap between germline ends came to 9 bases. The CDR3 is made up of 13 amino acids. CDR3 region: CASSQDTRGEQFF. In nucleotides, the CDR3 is TGTGCCAGCAGCCAAGATACCCGGGGTGAGCAGTTCTTC.

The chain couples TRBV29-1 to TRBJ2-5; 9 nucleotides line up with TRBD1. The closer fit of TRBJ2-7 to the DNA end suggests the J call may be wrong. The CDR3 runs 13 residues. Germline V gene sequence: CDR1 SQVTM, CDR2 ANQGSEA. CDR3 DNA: TGCAGCGTTGAACGGGGACAGGGTCGCGAGCAGTACTTC. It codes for CSVERGQGREQYF.

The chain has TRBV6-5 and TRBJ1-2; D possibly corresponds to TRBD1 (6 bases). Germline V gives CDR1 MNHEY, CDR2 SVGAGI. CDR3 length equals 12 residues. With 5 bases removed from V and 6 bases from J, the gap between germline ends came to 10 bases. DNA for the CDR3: TGTGCCAGCAGTCAAAACAGGGATGGCTACACCTTC. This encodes CASSQNRDGYTF.

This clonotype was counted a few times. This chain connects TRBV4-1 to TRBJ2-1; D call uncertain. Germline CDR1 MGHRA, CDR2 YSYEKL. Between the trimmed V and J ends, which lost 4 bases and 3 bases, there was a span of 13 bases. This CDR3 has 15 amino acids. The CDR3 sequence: CASSRHEEFYNEQFF. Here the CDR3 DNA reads TGCGCCAGCAGCCGTCACGAGGAGTTCTACAATGAGCAGTTCTTC.

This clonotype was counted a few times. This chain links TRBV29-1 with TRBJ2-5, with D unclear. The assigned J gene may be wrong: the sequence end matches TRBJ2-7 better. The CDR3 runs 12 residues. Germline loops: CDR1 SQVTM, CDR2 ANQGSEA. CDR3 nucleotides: TGCAGCGTTGTGGGAATTTTCGACGAGCAGTACTTC. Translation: CSVVGIFDEQYF.

The CDR3 here is CASRGVSGANVLTF. The CDR3 nucleotides are TGTGCCTCCCGGGGGGTCTCTGGGGCCAACGTCCTGACTTTC. V usage is TRBV10-3 and J usage is TRBJ2-6; 7 bases line up with TRBD2. The CDR3 loop spans 14 amino acids. Trimming removed 11 bases from V and 0 bases from J; junction bases left unmatched: 4. The germline V gene encodes CDR1 ENHRY and CDR2 SYGVKD.

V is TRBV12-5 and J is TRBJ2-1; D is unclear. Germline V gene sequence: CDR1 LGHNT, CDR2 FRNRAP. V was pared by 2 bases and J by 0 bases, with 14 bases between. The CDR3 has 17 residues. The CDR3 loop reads CASGLLILLSSYNEQFF. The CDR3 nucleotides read TGTGCTAGTGGTTTGTTGATACTCCTGAGCTCCTACAATGAGCAGTTCTTC. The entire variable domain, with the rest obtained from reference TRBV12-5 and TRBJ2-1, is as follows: DARVTQTPRHKVTEMGQEVTMRCQPILGHNTVFWYRQTMMQGLELLAYFRNRAPLDDSGMPKDRFSAEMPDATLATLKIQPSEPRDSAVYFCASGLLILLSSYNEQFFGPGTRLTVL.

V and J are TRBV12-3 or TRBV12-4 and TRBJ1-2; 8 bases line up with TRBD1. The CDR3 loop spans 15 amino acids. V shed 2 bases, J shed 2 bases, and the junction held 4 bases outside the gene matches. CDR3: CASSLSTGGNYGYTF. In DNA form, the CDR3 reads TGTGCCAGCAGTTTATCTACAGGGGGGAACTATGGCTACACCTTC.

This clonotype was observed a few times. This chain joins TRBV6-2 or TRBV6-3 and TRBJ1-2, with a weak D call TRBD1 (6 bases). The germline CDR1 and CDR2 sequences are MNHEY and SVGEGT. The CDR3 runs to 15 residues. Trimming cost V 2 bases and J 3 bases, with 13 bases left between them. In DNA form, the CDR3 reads TGTGCCAGCAGTTACGCCGGGGCAGGGGACTATGGCTACACCTTC. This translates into CASSYAGAGDYGYTF.

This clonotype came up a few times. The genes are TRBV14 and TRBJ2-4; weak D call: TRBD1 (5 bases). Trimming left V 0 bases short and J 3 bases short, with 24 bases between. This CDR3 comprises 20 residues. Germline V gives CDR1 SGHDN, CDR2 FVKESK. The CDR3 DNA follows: TGTGCCAGCAGCCAAGAAGTCGGTGTTCGGCAGGGTAGGGGCAAAAACATTCAGTACTTC. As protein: CASSQEVGVRQGRGKNIQYF. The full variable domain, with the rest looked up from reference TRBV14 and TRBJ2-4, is EAGVTQFPSHSVIEKGQTVTLRCDPISGHDNLYWYRRVMGKEIKFLLHFVKESKQDESGMPNNRFLAERTGGTYSTLKVQPAELEDSGVYFCASSQEVGVRQGRGKNIQYFGAGTRLSVL.

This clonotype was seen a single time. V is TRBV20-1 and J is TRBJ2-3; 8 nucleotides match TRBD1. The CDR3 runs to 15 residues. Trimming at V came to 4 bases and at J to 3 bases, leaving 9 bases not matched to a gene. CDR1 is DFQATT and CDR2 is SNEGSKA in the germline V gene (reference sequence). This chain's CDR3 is CSAKGRGQGTDTQYF. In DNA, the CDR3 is TGCAGTGCTAAGGGCAGGGGGCAAGGTACAGATACGCAGTATTTT.

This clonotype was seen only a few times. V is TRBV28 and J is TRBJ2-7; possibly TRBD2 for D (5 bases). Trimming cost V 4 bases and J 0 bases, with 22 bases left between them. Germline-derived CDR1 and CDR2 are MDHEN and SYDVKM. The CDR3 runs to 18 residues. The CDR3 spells CASSSIRRADGNSYEQYF. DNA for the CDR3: TGTGCCAGCAGTTCCATCAGGAGAGCGGATGGGAACTCCTACGAGCAGTACTTC.

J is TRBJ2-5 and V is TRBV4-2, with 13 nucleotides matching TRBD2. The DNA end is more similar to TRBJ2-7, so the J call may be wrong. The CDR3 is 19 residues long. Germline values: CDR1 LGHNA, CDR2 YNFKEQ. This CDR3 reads CASSQERADRGLAGHEQYF. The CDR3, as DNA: TGTGCCAGCAGCCAAGAGAGGGCAGACCGGGGACTAGCGGGACACGAGCAGTACTTC.

The CDR3 region is CASSFRTGYNEQFF. The CDR3 bases are TGTGCCAGCAGCTTCCGGACAGGGTACAATGAGCAGTTCTTC. The rearrangement uses TRBV9 and TRBJ2-1; 8 nucleotides line up with TRBD1. The CDR3 spans 14 residues. J was trimmed by 4 bases and V by 4 bases; bases with no gene match: 4. Germline CDR1 and CDR2: SGDLS and YYNGEE. The whole variable domain, filled in from reference TRBV9 and TRBJ2-1, reads DSGVTQTPKHLITATGQRVTLRCSPRSGDLSVYWYQQSLDQGLQFLIQYYNGEERAKGNILERFSAQQFPDLHSELNLSSLELGDSALYFCASSFRTGYNEQFFGPGTRLTVL.

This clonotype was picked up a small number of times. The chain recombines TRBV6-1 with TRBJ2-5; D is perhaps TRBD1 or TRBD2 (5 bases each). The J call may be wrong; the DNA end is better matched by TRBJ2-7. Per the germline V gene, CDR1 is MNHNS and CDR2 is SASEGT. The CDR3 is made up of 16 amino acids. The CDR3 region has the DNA TGTGCCAGCAGTCCCTCAGGGATGGGGGTTCTCTACGAGCAGTACTTC. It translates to CASSPSGMGVLYEQYF.

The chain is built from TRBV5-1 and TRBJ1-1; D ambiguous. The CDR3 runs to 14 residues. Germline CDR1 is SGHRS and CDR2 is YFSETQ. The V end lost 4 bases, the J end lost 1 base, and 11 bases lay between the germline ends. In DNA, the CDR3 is TGCGCCAGCAGCACAGAGATAGCGAACACTGAAGCTTTCTTT. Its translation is CASSTEIANTEAFF.

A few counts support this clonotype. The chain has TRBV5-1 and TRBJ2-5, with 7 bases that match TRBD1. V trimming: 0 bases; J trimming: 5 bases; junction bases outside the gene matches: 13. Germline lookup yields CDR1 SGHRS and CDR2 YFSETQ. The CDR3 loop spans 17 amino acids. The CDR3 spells CASSLETEPTGPETQYF. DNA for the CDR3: TGCGCCAGCAGCTTGGAAACCGAACCGACAGGGCCGGAGACCCAGTACTTC.

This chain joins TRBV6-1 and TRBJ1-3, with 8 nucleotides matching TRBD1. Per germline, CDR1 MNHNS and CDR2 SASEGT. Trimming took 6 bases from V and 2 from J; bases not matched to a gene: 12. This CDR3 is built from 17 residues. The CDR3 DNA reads TGTGCCAGCAGCCAACTCGCAGGGGGCAATCCTGGAAACACCATATATTTT. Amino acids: CASSQLAGGNPGNTIYF.

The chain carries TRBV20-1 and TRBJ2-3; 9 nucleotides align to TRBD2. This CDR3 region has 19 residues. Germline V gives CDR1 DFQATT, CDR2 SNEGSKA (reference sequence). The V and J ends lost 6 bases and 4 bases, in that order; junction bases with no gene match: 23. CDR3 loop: CSATSASGIDTYVADTQYF. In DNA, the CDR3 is TGCAGTGCCACCTCGGCTAGCGGGATCGATACCTACGTCGCAGATACGCAGTATTTT.